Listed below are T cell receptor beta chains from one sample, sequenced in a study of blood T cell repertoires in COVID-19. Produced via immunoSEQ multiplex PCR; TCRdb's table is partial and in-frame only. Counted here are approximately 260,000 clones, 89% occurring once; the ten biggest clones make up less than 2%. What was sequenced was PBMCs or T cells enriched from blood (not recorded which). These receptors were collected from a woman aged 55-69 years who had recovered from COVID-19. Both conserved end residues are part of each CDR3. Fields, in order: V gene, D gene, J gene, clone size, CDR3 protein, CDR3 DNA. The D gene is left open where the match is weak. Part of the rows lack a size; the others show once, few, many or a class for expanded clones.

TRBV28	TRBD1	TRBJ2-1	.	CASTDRANEQFF	TGTGCCAGCACTGACAGGGCAAATGAGCAGTTCTTC
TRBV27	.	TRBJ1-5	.	CASSLLAGVNQPQHF	TGTGCCAGCAGTTTATTGGCGGGGGTGAATCAGCCCCAGCATTTT
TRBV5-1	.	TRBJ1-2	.	CASSLQGHSYGYTF	TGCGCCAGCAGCTTGCAAGGACATTCCTATGGCTACACCTTC
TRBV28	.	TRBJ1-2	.	CASSFGRDGYTF	TGTGCCAGCAGTTTCGGGAGGGATGGCTACACCTTC
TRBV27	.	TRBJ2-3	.	CASSQWDNTDTQYF	TGTGCCAGCAGTCAATGGGACAACACAGATACGCAGTATTTT
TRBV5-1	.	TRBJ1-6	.	CASSLAGYGSPLHF	TGCGCCAGCAGCTTGGCAGGGTATGGGTCACCCCTCCACTTT
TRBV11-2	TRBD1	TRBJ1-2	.	CASSLVGSGRGPYSNGYTF	TGTGCCAGCAGCTTAGTGGGCTCTGGCAGGGGGCCCTACTCGAATGGCTACACCTTC
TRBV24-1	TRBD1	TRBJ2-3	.	CATSDFEQGDTDTQYF	TGTGCCACCAGTGATTTTGAACAGGGGGACACAGATACGCAGTATTTT
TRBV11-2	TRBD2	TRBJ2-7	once	CASSLLAGGLGFYEQYF	TGTGCCAGCAGCTTATTGGCGGGAGGTCTAGGCTTCTACGAGCAGTACTTC
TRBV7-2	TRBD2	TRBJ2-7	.	CASSLGLAGYEQYF	TGTGCCAGCAGCCTGGGACTAGCGGGCTACGAGCAGTACTTC
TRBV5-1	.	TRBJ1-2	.	CASSFGGDGYGYTF	TGCGCCAGCAGCTTTGGGGGGGACGGCTATGGCTACACCTTC
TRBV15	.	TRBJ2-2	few	CATTQHRAQTGELFF	TGTGCCACCACACAACACAGGGCCCAGACCGGGGAGCTGTTTTTT
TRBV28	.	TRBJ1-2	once	CASSSGQFYGYTF	TGTGCCAGCAGTTCTGGACAGTTCTATGGCTACACCTTC
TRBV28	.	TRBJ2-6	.	CASTTGPAGANVLTF	TGTGCCAGTACCACAGGTCCCGCTGGGGCCAACGTCCTGACTTTC
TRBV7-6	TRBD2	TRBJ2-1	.	CASSQRTSGSSDEQFF	TGTGCCAGCAGCCAAAGGACTAGCGGGAGTAGCGATGAGCAGTTCTTC
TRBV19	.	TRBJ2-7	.	CASSIGGFSYEQYF	TGTGCCAGTAGTATCGGAGGTTTCTCCTACGAGCAGTACTTC
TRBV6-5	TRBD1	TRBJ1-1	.	CASSYRTGETEAFF	TGTGCCAGCAGTTATAGGACAGGGGAAACTGAAGCTTTCTTT
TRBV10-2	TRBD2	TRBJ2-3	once	CASSEFLRTSGGQIDTQYF	TGCGCCAGCAGTGAGTTTCTTAGGACTAGCGGGGGGCAGATAGATACGCAGTATTTT
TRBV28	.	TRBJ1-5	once	CASSLWSGENQPQHF	TGTGCCAGCAGTTTATGGTCAGGGGAAAATCAGCCCCAGCATTTT
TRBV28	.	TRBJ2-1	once	CASRTGRIDEQFF	TGTGCCAGCAGGACAGGGAGGATCGATGAGCAGTTCTTC
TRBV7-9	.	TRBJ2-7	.	CASSPGTAIHYEQYF	TGTGCCAGCAGCCCAGGGACTGCCATACACTACGAGCAGTACTTC
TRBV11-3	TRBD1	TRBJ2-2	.	CASSPPGQGSQYTGELFF	TGTGCCAGCAGCCCGCCGGGACAGGGGAGCCAATATACCGGGGAGCTGTTTTTT
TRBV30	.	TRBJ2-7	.	CAWSGLAAPYEQYF	TGTGCCTGGAGTGGTTTAGCGGCCCCCTACGAGCAGTACTTC
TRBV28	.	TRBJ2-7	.	CASTLGANYEQYF	TGTGCCAGCACCCTAGGCGCCAACTACGAGCAGTACTTC
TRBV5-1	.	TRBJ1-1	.	CASRRDPGGTNTEAFF	TGCGCCAGCAGACGAGATCCGGGAGGTACTAACACTGAAGCTTTCTTT
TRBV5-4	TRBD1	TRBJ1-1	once	CASSSSWTGDFTEAFF	TGTGCCAGCAGTTCTTCTTGGACAGGAGATTTCACTGAAGCTTTCTTT
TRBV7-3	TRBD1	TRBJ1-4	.	CASSTGTGGLNEKLFF	TGTGCCAGCAGCACCGGGACAGGGGGGCTTAATGAAAAACTGTTTTTT
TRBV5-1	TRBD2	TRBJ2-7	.	CASSTGLAHEQYF	TGCGCCAGCAGCACGGGACTAGCTCACGAGCAGTACTTC
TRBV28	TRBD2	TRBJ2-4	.	CASSPWTAGLAGGPAKNIQYF	TGTGCCAGCAGTCCCTGGACGGCGGGACTAGCGGGAGGGCCGGCCAAAAACATTCAGTACTTC
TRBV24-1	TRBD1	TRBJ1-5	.	CATSDLDREQPQHF	TGTGCCACCAGTGATCTCGACAGGGAGCAGCCCCAGCATTTT
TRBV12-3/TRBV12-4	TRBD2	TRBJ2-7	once	CAMGAGGPDEQYF	TGTGCCATGGGGGCGGGAGGGCCAGACGAGCAGTACTTC
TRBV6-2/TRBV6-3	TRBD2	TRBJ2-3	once	CASSSGSGRGSTDTQYF	TGTGCCAGCAGTTCGGGAAGCGGGAGGGGGAGCACAGATACGCAGTATTTT
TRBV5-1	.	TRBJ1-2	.	CASSTPETRDGYTF	TGCGCCAGCAGCACCCCAGAGACTAGAGATGGCTACACCTTC
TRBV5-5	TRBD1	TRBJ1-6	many	CASRLGQAALHLHF	TGTGCCAGCAGGCTCGGACAGGCCGCCCTTCACCTCCACTTT
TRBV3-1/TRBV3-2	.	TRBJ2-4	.	CASSFAGGNIQYF	TGTGCCAGCAGCTTCGCGGGTGGGAACATTCAGTACTTC
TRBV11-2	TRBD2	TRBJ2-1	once	CASSFRLAGGKVEQFF	TGTGCCAGCAGCTTCCGACTAGCGGGAGGAAAGGTTGAGCAGTTCTTC
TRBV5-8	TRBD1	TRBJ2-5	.	CASSGQGAYGETQYF	TGTGCCAGCAGCGGACAGGGGGCTTATGGGGAGACCCAGTACTTC
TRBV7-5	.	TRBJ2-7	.	CARSEHPGTLYEQYF	TGTGCCAGAAGCGAGCATCCCGGGACACTCTACGAGCAGTACTTC
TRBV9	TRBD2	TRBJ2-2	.	CASSVGGRTNTGELFF	TGTGCCAGCAGCGTGGGCGGGAGGACGAACACCGGGGAGCTGTTTTTT
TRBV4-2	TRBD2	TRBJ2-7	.	CASSPWEGSYEQYF	TGTGCCAGCAGCCCTTGGGAGGGATCGTACGAGCAGTACTTC
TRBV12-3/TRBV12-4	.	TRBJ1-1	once	CASSFRSRTEAFF	TGTGCCAGCAGTTTCCGGAGTCGGACTGAAGCTTTCTTT
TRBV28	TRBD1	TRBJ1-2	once	CASSPPDRAGYTF	TGTGCCAGCAGTCCCCCAGACAGGGCTGGCTACACCTTC
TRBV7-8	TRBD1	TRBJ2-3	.	CASSRGGAKPDTQYF	TGTGCCAGCAGCCGAGGGGGCGCGAAGCCAGATACGCAGTATTTT
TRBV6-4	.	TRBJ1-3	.	CASSKNTIYF	TGTGCCAGCAGCAAAAACACCATATATTTT
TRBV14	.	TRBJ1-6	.	CASSRSSGTYNSPLHF	TGTGCCAGCAGCCGTTCCTCAGGGACCTATAATTCACCCCTCCACTTT
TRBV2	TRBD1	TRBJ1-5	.	CASSDTGGFQPQHF	TGTGCCAGCAGCGATACAGGGGGCTTTCAGCCCCAGCATTTT
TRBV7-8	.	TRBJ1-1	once	CASSLAEGMNTEAFF	TGTGCCAGCAGCTTAGCGGAGGGAATGAACACTGAAGCTTTCTTT
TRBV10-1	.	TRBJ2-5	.	CASSSGGQETQYF	.
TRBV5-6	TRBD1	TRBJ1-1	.	CASKIQGATEAFF	TGTGCCAGCAAAATACAGGGGGCTACTGAAGCTTTCTTT
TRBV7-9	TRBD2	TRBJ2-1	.	CASSRLAGGYNEQFF	TGTGCCAGCAGCCGATTAGCGGGAGGGTACAATGAGCAGTTCTTC
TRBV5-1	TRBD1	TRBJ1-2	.	CASSSTGTGDGGYTF	TGCGCCAGCAGCTCGACCGGGACAGGGGACGGTGGCTACACCTTC
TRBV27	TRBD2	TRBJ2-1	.	CASSPRDYAYNEQFF	TGTGCCAGCAGCCCACGGGACTATGCCTACAATGAGCAGTTCTTC
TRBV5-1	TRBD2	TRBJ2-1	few	CASSLDLAGYNEQFF	TGCGCCAGCAGCTTGGACCTAGCGGGTTACAATGAGCAGTTCTTC
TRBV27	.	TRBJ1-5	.	CASSTGRGRGNQPQHF	TGTGCCAGCAGTACGGGCAGGGGTAGGGGCAATCAGCCCCAGCATTTT
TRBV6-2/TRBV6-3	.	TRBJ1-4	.	CASSLPGTTSEKLFF	TGTGCCAGCAGTTTGCCGGGGACAACCTCAGAAAAACTGTTTTTT
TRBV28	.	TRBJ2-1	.	CASRNAGEGEQFF	TGTGCCAGCAGAAATGCAGGGGAAGGTGAGCAGTTCTTC
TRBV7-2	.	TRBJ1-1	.	CASSIRQDPNTEAFF	TGTGCCAGCAGCATACGACAGGACCCCAACACTGAAGCTTTCTTT